One and the same sample provided the 31 T cell receptor beta chains below, sequenced in a study of PD-1 blockade in mismatch repair-deficient tumors. Time point reported: approximately nine-day in vitro stimulation with candidate neoantigen peptide 3. These receptors' targets are unknown. The assay was immunoSEQ multiplex PCR, and TCRdb's table has in-frame clones only and misses some. Counted here are approximately 10,000 clones, about 90% occurring once; the ten biggest clones make up approximately 9.9%. Sequenced material: cells cultured in vitro, taken from a patient treated with pembrolizumab. These receptor sequences come from an adult with mismatch repair-deficient cancer.

This clone has only one observation. The V and J genes are TRBV7-9 and TRBJ2-1, with 11 bases fitting TRBD2. Germline V CDR1 and CDR2: SEHNR, FQNEAQ (reference sequence). This CDR3 spans 16 amino acids. V trimming: 2 bases; J trimming: 5 bases; junction bases outside the gene matches: 5. The CDR3 bases are TGTGCCAGCAGCTTATCACTAGCGGGAGCCCACAATGAGCAGTTCTTC. It translates to CASSLSLAGAHNEQFF. The variable domain in full, completed from reference TRBV7-9 and TRBJ2-1, reads DTGVSQNPRHKITKRGQNVTFRCDPISEHNRLYWYRQTLGQGPEFLTYFQNEAQLEKSRLLSDRFSAERPKGSFSTLEIQRTEQGDSAMYLCASSLSLAGAHNEQFFGPGTRLTVL.

This clone showed up just a few times. The V and J genes are TRBV2 and TRBJ2-7; D gene unclear. Looked up from germline, CDR1 is SNHLY and CDR2 is FYNNEI. V dropped 10 bases and J dropped 0 bases, with 13 bases sitting between them. CDR3 size: 13 residues. CDR3 nucleotides: TGTGCCATAGCCCCCAGGAGCTCCTACGAGCAGTACTTC. As protein: CAIAPRSSYEQYF.

V usage is TRBV11-3 and J usage is TRBJ1-6; 8 nucleotides line up with TRBD1. V shed 7 bases, J shed 7 bases, and the junction held 6 bases outside the gene matches. Germline assignment: CDR1 SGHNT and CDR2 YENEEA. The CDR3 extends over 14 amino acids. CDR3 sequence reads: CASTWTGTNSPLHF. The CDR3 bases are TGTGCCAGCACCTGGACAGGGACCAATTCACCCCTCCACTTT.

This clone came up once. The chain links TRBV5-1 to TRBJ2-7, with 7 bases fitting TRBD1. From germline, CDR1 is SGHRS and CDR2 YFSETQ. The CDR3 has 14 amino acids. V was pared by 3 bases and J by 0 bases, with 3 bases of the junction left unmatched. CDR3 protein: CASSSDRSSYEQYF. Written as DNA, the CDR3 is TGCGCCAGCAGCTCGGACAGGAGCTCCTACGAGCAGTACTTC.

V and J are TRBV7-2 and TRBJ2-7, with 15 nucleotides matching TRBD2. The V gene's germline CDR1 is SGHTA and CDR2 FQGNSA. J lost 5 bases, V lost 5 bases, and 10 bases had no gene match. CDR3 length equals 17 residues. The CDR3 sequence is CASSRRTSGRAYNEQYF. The CDR3 DNA is TGTGCCAGCAGCCGACGGACTAGCGGGAGGGCCTATAACGAGCAGTACTTC.

The V call is TRBV15, the J call TRBJ1-1, with 12 bases fitting TRBD1. Germline-derived CDR1 and CDR2 are LNHNV and YYDKDF (reference sequence). J gave up 3 bases and V 0 bases, and 8 bases lay outside the gene matches. There are 18 residues in the CDR3. The CDR3 nucleotides read TGTGCCACCAGCAGAGACGCCGGGACAGGGGGCTCTCACACTGAAGCTTTCTTT. Translating gives CATSRDAGTGGSHTEAFF.

This chain connects TRBV4-1 to TRBJ2-7; D not certain. The length of the CDR3 is 14 residues. Trimming cost V 3 bases and J 3 bases, with 12 bases left between them. Germline V gives CDR1 MGHRA, CDR2 YSYEKL. The CDR3 region has the DNA TGCGCCAGCAGCCACCCCGACCTCTACTACGAGCAGTACTTC. It codes for CASSHPDLYYEQYF.

The gene calls are TRBV30 and TRBJ1-6; TRBD1 aligns across 8 bases. The J segment lost 9 bases and the V segment lost 2 bases, leaving 6 bases of the junction unmatched. Germline V CDR1 and CDR2: GTSNPN, SVGIG (reference sequence). The CDR3 contains 14 residues. CDR3 sequence (DNA): TGTGCCTGGAGTACACTGACAGGGGTTTCACCCCTCCACTTT. This encodes CAWSTLTGVSPLHF. Variable domain in full (rest from reference TRBV30 and TRBJ1-6): SQTIHQWPATLVQPVGSPLSLECTVEGTSNPNLYWYRQAAGRGLQLLFYSVGIGQISSEVPQNLSASRPQDRQFILSSKKLLLSDSGFYLCAWSTLTGVSPLHFGNGTRLTVT.

This clone has just one count. The chain joins TRBV2 to TRBJ2-3; 7 bases agree with TRBD1. CDR3 length: 14 amino acids. CDR1 is SNHLY, CDR2 FYNNEI, per germline. J gave up 2 bases and V 11 bases, and 10 bases lay outside the gene matches. Written as DNA, the CDR3 is TGTGCCGGCGAAACAGGGGTCGCCACAGATACGCAGTATTTT. It specifies CAGETGVATDTQYF. Filled out from reference TRBV2 and TRBJ2-3, the complete variable domain reads EPEVTQTPSHQVTQMGQEVILRCVPISNHLYFYWYRQILGQKVEFLVSFYNNEISEKSEIFDDQFSVERPDGSNFTLKIRSTKLEDSAMYFCAGETGVATDTQYFGPGTRLTVL.

This chain joins TRBV19 and TRBJ2-7, with 8 bases fitting TRBD1. The germline CDR1 and CDR2 sequences are LNHDA and SQIVND (reference sequence). CDR3 length: 16 residues. With 1 base clipped from V and 1 base from J, the junction kept 6 bases outside the gene matches. The CDR3 spells CASSIGGTGSSYEQYF. The CDR3 bases are TGTGCCAGTAGTATAGGTGGGACAGGCTCTTCCTACGAGCAGTACTTC.

The V gene is TRBV6-5, the J gene TRBJ2-2; D is ambiguous. Germline loops: CDR1 MNHEY, CDR2 SVGAGI. The ends were cut back, 6 bases at V and 4 bases at J, with 6 bases in the middle. The CDR3 extends over 12 amino acids. CDR3 loop: CASRWSTGELFF. The DNA for the CDR3 is TGTGCCAGCAGATGGTCCACCGGGGAGCTGTTTTTT.

The J gene is TRBJ1-4, the V gene TRBV5-1; no clear D gene. Between the trimmed V and J ends, which lost 0 bases and 4 bases, there was a span of 13 bases. The CDR3 loop spans 16 amino acids. Per germline, CDR1 SGHRS and CDR2 YFSETQ. CDR3 in DNA: TGCGCCAGCAGCTTGGACGTGATCGGCCTTAATGAAAAACTGTTTTTT. Its protein is CASSLDVIGLNEKLFF.

The table lists this clone with a count of one. The V call is TRBV28, the J call TRBJ2-7, with TRBD1 identical over 8 bases. There are 15 residues in the CDR3. CDR1 is MDHEN and CDR2 is SYDVKM in the germline V gene. V gave up 4 bases and J gave up 4 bases; unmatched junction bases: 9. The CDR3 loop reads CASSSPTGGLYEQYF. For the CDR3, the DNA is TGTGCCAGCAGTTCGCCAACAGGGGGGCTTTACGAGCAGTACTTC.

The chain links TRBV5-8 to TRBJ2-7, with 7 bases that match TRBD2. Germline V lookup: CDR1 SGHTS, CDR2 YDEGEE. The CDR3 consists of 15 residues. Unmatched junction bases numbered 11, after V lost 6 bases and J lost 2 bases. The CDR3, as DNA: TGTGCCAGCATCCGGACTAGTGGGTGGACCTACGAGCAGTACTTC. Translating it yields CASIRTSGWTYEQYF.

The chain combines TRBV19 with TRBJ2-1; D is perhaps TRBD2 (6 bases). The CDR3 length is 13 residues. Germline assignment: CDR1 LNHDA and CDR2 SQIVND (reference sequence). V lost 8 bases and J lost 4, with 12 bases in between. Written as DNA, the CDR3 is TGTGCCAGTTCGGGACTCCTATACAATGAGCAGTTCTTC. As protein: CASSGLLYNEQFF.

The chain couples TRBV2 to TRBJ2-7; 14 bases are a match to TRBD2. V gave up 6 bases and J gave up 4 bases; unmatched junction bases: 8. The CDR3 extends over 16 amino acids. In germline, CDR1 is SNHLY, CDR2 FYNNEI. The CDR3 DNA follows: TGTGCCAGCAGAAGACTAGCGGGAGGGCCAAGGTACGAGCAGTACTTC. This gives the protein CASRRLAGGPRYEQYF.

This chain joins TRBV14 and TRBJ1-3; no definite D call. CDR1 is SGHDN, CDR2 FVKESK, per germline. The length of the CDR3 is 13 residues. V was clipped by 1 base and J by 1 base, with 2 bases between them. The CDR3 loop reads CASSQGSGNTIYF. The CDR3 nucleotides read TGTGCCAGCAGCCAAGGGTCTGGAAACACCATATATTTT.

This clone appeared a single time. The V and J genes are TRBV27 and TRBJ1-2; D is possibly TRBD1 (6 bases). From germline, CDR1 is MNHEY and CDR2 SMNVEV (reference sequence). The CDR3 sequence is 12 residues long. Trimming removed 3 bases from V and 8 bases from J, with 10 bases in between. The CDR3 nucleotides read TGTGCCAGCAGTTTCGGCGGGGGCGGCTACACCTTC. Encoded protein: CASSFGGGGYTF.

The gene calls are TRBV5-1 and TRBJ2-3; no definite D call. Trimming shortened V by 0 bases and J by 0 bases, and 2 bases separated the two germline ends. From germline, CDR1 is SGHRS and CDR2 YFSETQ. The CDR3 has 13 amino acids. CDR3 loop: CASSLESTDTQYF. Written as DNA, the CDR3 is TGCGCCAGCAGCTTGGAGAGCACAGATACGCAGTATTTT.

The CDR3 is CASSSQGYEQYF. The CDR3 DNA sequence: TGTGCCAGCAGTTCACAGGGCTACGAGCAGTACTTC. The rearrangement joins TRBV11-3 to TRBJ2-7, with a possible D match to TRBD1 (6 bases). V was cut by 6 bases and J by 3 bases, with 9 bases left in between. Germline V gene data show CDR1 as SGHNT and CDR2 as YENEEA. This CDR3 region has 12 residues.

This chain joins TRBV7-2 and TRBJ2-1, with unresolved D. The CDR3 extends over 13 amino acids. CDR1 is SGHTA and CDR2 is FQGNSA in the germline V gene. V was shortened by 5 bases and J by 4 bases, with 9 bases between the two germline ends. This CDR3 is CASSQDRYNEQFF. CDR3 nucleotides: TGTGCCAGCAGCCAGGACCGATACAATGAGCAGTTCTTC. Drawing the rest from reference TRBV7-2 and TRBJ2-1, the complete variable domain is GAGVSQSPSNKVTEKGKDVELRCDPISGHTALYWYRQSLGQGLEFLIYFQGNSAPDKSGLPSDRFSAERTGGSVSTLTIQRTQQEDSAVYLCASSQDRYNEQFFGPGTRLTVL.

This chain joins TRBV5-1 and TRBJ1-3; a weak D match, TRBD1 (6 bases). The CDR3 has 15 amino acids. Germline CDR1 SGHRS, CDR2 YFSETQ. V was shortened by 0 bases and J by 3 bases, with 10 bases between the two germline ends. The CDR3 coding sequence is TGCGCCAGCAGCTTGGAGGGGGGCCGTGGAAACACCATATATTTT. Translating it yields CASSLEGGRGNTIYF.

This clone occurred once. This chain connects TRBV2 to TRBJ2-3; no clear D gene. Trimming cost V 2 bases and J 4 bases, with 10 bases left between them. The CDR3 covers 14 residues. Germline CDR1 is SNHLY and CDR2 is FYNNEI. CDR3 region: CASSESILPDTQYF. CDR3 bases: TGTGCCAGCAGTGAAAGTATCTTGCCAGATACGCAGTATTTT.

The chain employs TRBV6-1 and TRBJ1-2; D call uncertain. CDR1 and CDR2 from the germline V gene are MNHNS and SASEGT. This CDR3 comprises 13 residues. Trimming stripped 5 bases from V and 10 bases from J, with 17 bases between. CDR3 loop: CASSTLGQSAYTF. CDR3 sequence (DNA): TGTGCCAGCAGTACCCTTGGGCAGTCAGCCTACACCTTC.

Here the CDR3 DNA reads TGTGCCAGCAGTGTCGGGCAGTTGAGCAATCAGCCCCAGCATTTT. This translates into CASSVGQLSNQPQHF. V usage is TRBV2 and J usage is TRBJ1-5; D ambiguous. Germline assignment: CDR1 SNHLY and CDR2 FYNNEI. The CDR3 spans 15 residues. Trimming took off 4 bases at V and 1 base at J, with 11 bases between the two ends. Supplemented by reference TRBV2 and TRBJ1-5, the full variable domain reads EPEVTQTPSHQVTQMGQEVILRCVPISNHLYFYWYRQILGQKVEFLVSFYNNEISEKSEIFDDQFSVERPDGSNFTLKIRSTKLEDSAMYFCASSVGQLSNQPQHFGDGTRLSIL.

The gene calls are TRBV28 and TRBJ1-1, with a weak D call TRBD1 (6 bases). CDR1 and CDR2 from the germline V gene are MDHEN and SYDVKM. Deletions cut 9 bases from V and 0 bases from J, with 11 bases between. The CDR3 sequence is 13 residues long. CDR3 in amino acids: CASWTAMNTEAFF. CDR3 nucleotide sequence: TGTGCCAGTTGGACAGCCATGAACACTGAAGCTTTCTTT.

This chain uses TRBV2 with TRBJ1-1, with 8 bases lining up with TRBD1. The CDR3 loop spans 13 amino acids. Germline CDR1 SNHLY, CDR2 FYNNEI. The V and J ends lost 5 bases and 4 bases, in that order; junction bases with no gene match: 3. In nucleotides, the CDR3 is TGTGCCAGCAGTCCCGGGACAGGCACTGAAGCTTTCTTT. Protein sequence: CASSPGTGTEAFF.

This chain connects TRBV7-9 to TRBJ2-3; a weak D match, TRBD2 (5 bases). V was shortened by 0 bases and J by 4 bases, with 5 bases between the two germline ends. CDR3 length: 13 amino acids. The germline CDR1 and CDR2 sequences are SEHNR and FQNEAQ (reference sequence). The CDR3 reads CASSLAGADTQYF. In nucleotides, the CDR3 is TGTGCCAGCAGCTTAGCGGGAGCAGATACGCAGTATTTT.

This sequence joins TRBV7-9 and TRBJ1-4; D gene ambiguous. V gave up 5 bases and J gave up 7 bases, with 20 bases separating them. Germline V gene lookup returns CDR1 SEHNR and CDR2 FQNEAQ (reference sequence). The CDR3 runs to 16 residues. CDR3 coding DNA: TGTGCCAGCAGCCCTCAAAAGGCGGTGTTGTTTGAAAAACTGTTTTTT. It specifies CASSPQKAVLFEKLFF.

The chain is built from TRBV5-1 and TRBJ2-1, with TRBD2 identical over 13 bases. Germline CDR1 is SGHRS and CDR2 is YFSETQ. The CDR3 is 15 residues long. Trimming removed 1 base from V and 9 bases from J; junction bases left unmatched: 4. The CDR3 coding sequence is TGCGCCAGCAGCTTGCGGACTAGCGGGAGTTTTGAGCAGTTCTTC. As protein: CASSLRTSGSFEQFF. Complete variable domain (other parts from reference TRBV5-1 and TRBJ2-1): KAGVTQTPRYLIKTRGQQVTLSCSPISGHRSVSWYQQTPGQGLQFLFEYFSETQRNKGNFPGRFSGRQFSNSRSEMNVSTLELGDSALYLCASSLRTSGSFEQFFGPGTRLTVL.

The chain recombines TRBV5-8 with TRBJ1-1; 7 bases are a match to TRBD1. Trimming at V came to 5 bases and at J to 0 bases, leaving 4 bases not matched to a gene. From germline, CDR1 is SGHTS and CDR2 YDEGEE. The CDR3 spans 14 residues. The CDR3 spells CASRRDRLNTEAFF. DNA for the CDR3: TGTGCCAGCAGGCGGGACAGATTGAACACTGAAGCTTTCTTT.